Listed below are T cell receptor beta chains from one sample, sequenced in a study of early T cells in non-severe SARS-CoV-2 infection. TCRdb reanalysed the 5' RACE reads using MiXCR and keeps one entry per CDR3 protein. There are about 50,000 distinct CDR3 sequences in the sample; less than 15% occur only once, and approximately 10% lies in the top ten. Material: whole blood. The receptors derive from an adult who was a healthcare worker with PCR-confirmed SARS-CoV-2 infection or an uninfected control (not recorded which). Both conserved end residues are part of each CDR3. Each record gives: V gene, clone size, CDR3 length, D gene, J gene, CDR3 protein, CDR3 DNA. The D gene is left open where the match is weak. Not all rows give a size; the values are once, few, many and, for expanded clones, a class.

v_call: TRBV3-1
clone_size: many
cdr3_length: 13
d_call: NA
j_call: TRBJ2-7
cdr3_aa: CASSPPGRYEQYF
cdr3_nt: TGTGCCAGCAGCCCCCCAGGGCGCTACGAGCAGTACTTC

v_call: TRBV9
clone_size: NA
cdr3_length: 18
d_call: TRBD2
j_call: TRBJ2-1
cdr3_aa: CASSVEALTSGMFNEQFF
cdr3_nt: TGTGCCAGCAGCGTGGAAGCCCTGACTAGCGGGATGTTCAATGAGCAGTTCTTC

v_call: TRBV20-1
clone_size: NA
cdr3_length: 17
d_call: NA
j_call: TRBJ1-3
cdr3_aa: CSASVPSGRDSGNTIYF
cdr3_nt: TGCAGTGCTAGCGTTCCCTCGGGGCGAGACTCTGGAAACACCATATATTTT

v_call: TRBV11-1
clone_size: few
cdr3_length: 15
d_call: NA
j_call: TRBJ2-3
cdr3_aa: CASSLGRTTTDTQYF
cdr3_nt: TGTGCCAGCAGCTTAGGGAGGACTACAACAGATACGCAGTATTTT

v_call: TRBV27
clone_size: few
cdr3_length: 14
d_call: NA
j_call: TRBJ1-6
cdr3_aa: CASSLAGDNSPLHF
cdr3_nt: TGTGCCAGCAGTTTAGCGGGAGATAATTCACCCCTCCACTTT

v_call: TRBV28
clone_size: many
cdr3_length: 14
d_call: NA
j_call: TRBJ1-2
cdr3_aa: CASSLMAQGGGYTF
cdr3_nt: TGTGCCAGCAGTTTAATGGCCCAGGGTGGTGGCTACACCTTC

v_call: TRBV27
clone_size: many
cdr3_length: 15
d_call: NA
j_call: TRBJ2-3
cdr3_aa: CASSLGGPVTDTQYF
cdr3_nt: TGTGCCAGCAGTTTAGGGGGGCCGGTCACAGATACGCAGTATTTT

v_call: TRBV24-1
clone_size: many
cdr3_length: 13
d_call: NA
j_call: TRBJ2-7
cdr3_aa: CATSDLGSHEQYF
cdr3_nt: TGTGCCACCAGTGATCTTGGGTCCCACGAGCAGTACTTC

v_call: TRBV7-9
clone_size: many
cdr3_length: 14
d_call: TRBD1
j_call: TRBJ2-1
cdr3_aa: CATLYGTGGNEQFF
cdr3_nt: TGTGCCACCTTATACGGGACAGGGGGCAATGAGCAGTTCTTC

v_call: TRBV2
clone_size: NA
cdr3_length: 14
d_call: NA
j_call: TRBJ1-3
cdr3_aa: CASSIKGTGNTIYF
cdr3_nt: TGTGCCAGCAGTATAAAGGGAACTGGAAACACCATATATTTT

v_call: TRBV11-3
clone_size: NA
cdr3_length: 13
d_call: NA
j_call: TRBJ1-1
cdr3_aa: CASSSLSVTEAFF
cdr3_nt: TGTGCCAGCAGCTCCCTCTCGGTCACTGAAGCTTTCTTT

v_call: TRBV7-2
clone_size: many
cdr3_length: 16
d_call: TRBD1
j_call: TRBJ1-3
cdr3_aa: CASSLATGLSGNTIYF
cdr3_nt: TGTGCCAGCAGCTTAGCGACAGGGCTCTCTGGAAACACCATATATTTT

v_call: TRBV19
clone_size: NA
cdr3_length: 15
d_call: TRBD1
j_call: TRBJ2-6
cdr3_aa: CASSTGGTGANVLTF
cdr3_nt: TGTGCCAGTAGTACAGGGGGTACTGGGGCCAACGTCCTGACTTTC

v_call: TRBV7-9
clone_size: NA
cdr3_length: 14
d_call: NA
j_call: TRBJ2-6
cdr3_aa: CASSPPSGANVLTF
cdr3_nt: TGTGCCAGCAGCCCACCCTCTGGGGCCAACGTCCTGACTTTC